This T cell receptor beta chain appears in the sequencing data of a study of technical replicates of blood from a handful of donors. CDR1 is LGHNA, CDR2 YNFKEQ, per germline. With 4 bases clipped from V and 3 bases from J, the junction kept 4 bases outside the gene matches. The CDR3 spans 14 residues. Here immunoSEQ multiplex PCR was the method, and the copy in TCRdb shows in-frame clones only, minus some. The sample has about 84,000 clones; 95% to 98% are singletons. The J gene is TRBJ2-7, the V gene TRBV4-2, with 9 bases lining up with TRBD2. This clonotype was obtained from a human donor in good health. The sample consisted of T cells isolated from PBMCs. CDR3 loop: CASSPGTSNYEQYF. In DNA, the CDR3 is TGTGCCAGCAGCCCCGGGACTAGCAACTACGAGCAGTACTTC.